This T cell receptor (beta chain) originates from a study of shared clonotypes between healthy human individuals (dated by TCRdb to the early 2020s). As for the study more broadly: A couple of women and a few men aged 18 to 49 years were included in the cohort. For each donor, CD4 naive and CD4 memory were each given three plates, CD8 naive was given two plates, and CD8 memory was given one plate. The study deeply sequenced blood TCR repertoires of about 5 healthy adults to estimate repertoire size and the extent of clonotype sharing between individuals. Different laboratories and diverse techniques were used to prepare libraries and sequence TCR repertoires, to increase sequencing depth and limit assay-specific biases. Each donor's leukapheresis produced roughly between about 0.9 and 9.5 billion PBMCs. What the research found in general, with its limitations: Clonotypes shared by all four sorted-subset donors showed higher generation probabilities than non-shared clonotypes. Based on pairwise subsampling, the degree of clonotype sharing among donors was expected to be affected by sequencing depth. Across several donors, roughly 5.1% of naive CD4, 3.5% of naive CD8, 2% to 2.5% of memory CD4, and 0.4% of memory CD8 clonotypes were shared. Naive subsets generally had larger estimated clonotype richness than memory subsets. Sampling was restricted to blood, and TCR repertoires in tissues likely differ from the TCR repertoires found in blood. Even with the large sequencing depth, rarefaction of the sorted-subset datasets indicated that sequencing was incomplete. The genetic and exposure-history diversity represented was limited by the small number of donors.

The donors were healthy, HIV-negative adults with no recently reported acute infections or vaccinations. Every donor was a Caucasian adult living in Nashville, Tennessee, USA. CD4+ T cells were enriched through magnetic negative selection, after which naive cells were positively selected on CD45RA and the remaining negative fraction served as the memory subset. Blood was collected by leukapheresis, and PBMCs were isolated by Ficoll-Histopaque density gradient centrifugation and then cryopreserved in liquid nitrogen vapor phase. Analytical flow cytometry was used to check the purity and quantity of every magnetically sorted T cell population. Each sorted fraction had its genomic DNA isolated and then quantified by UV absorbance on a Nanodrop 2000c. The germline V gene supplies CDR1 SGHVS and CDR2 FNYEAQ. The CDR3 covers 13 residues, taking in both the cysteine and the phenylalanine. Only the CDR3 part of the read is kept: 39 bases, read in frame from the first base. The junction carries 1 base between V and J, which are trimmed by 1 base and 0 bases respectively.

Using the deep immunoSEQ assay, multiplex PCR amplified TCR CDR3 regions from genomic DNA. Extracted genomic DNA from each cell subset was spread evenly across all wells of several immunoSEQ 96-well plates, with each plate serving as a replicate. Each replicate PCR for sorted subsets received about 220 ng genomic DNA, equal to around 32,000 T cell genomes. Purified libraries were measured with a Qubit 3.0 fluorometer, size-checked on a Bioanalyzer 2100, and measured again with the KAPA Library Quantification kit. Every immunoSEQ 96-well plate was sequenced on a dedicated single-read 150-cycle Illumina NextSeq 550 flow cell. On the study's bioinformatics: The immunoSEQ output contained only junctional sequences without quality scores, so filtering could not match that applied to full-length reads. Sequences were annotated with PyIR, a Python wrapper for IgBLAST v1.9, using IMGT germline references to assign V/J genes and CDR3. Reads were removed for weak V/J assignments (E-value above 1e-6), missing CDR3, stop codons, out-of-frame junctions, or ambiguous translated residues. A V3J clonotype was defined by an identical inferred V gene, J gene, and CDR3 amino acid sequence. To compute the percentage overlap between repertoires, the number of shared unique clonotypes was divided by the size of the smaller repertoire. RTK rarefaction, the Chao1 estimator, and Recon v2.1 estimates of unobserved clonotypes were used to assess repertoire richness. OLGA was used to compute generation probabilities for all TCRbeta clonotypes that the gDNA method yielded from a handful of donors. Here the immuneACCESS table is served through TCRdb, limited to in-frame sequences with V and J called. Missing clones are a known gap in these copies; in checked studies unresolved V genes cover under half, and the rest lacks a known reason. The V and J calls and clone size were taken over from that table, and D and trimming were inferred from the DNA. For this sample there are about 510,000 clones; 90% to 96% appear just once. The biggest ten clones account for 0.055% to 0.075% of the sample.

With regard to this clone: The target of this receptor is not known. Per-base quality was not reported, and no clone a single base away is much larger than it.

Here the chain combines TRBV7-6 and TRBJ1-5, with the D gene not confidently named. The TCR originated in a woman aged 30 to 39 in good health. Sequenced input: naive CD4+ T cells sorted from blood. The sample's cell subset or site label, decoded: CD45RA+ positively selected. The DNA is as follows: TGTGCCAGCAGCTTAGATAGCAATCAGCCCCAGCATTTT. This yields the protein CASSLDSNQPQHF.